This T cell receptor (beta chain) was recorded in a study of blood T cells in healthy people across ages. Whole-study results and caveats: A strong correlation was found between TCR beta diversity and the percentage of naive T cells. Per million T cells, TCR beta diversity dropped about linearly as age rose.

As concerns this clonotype: Its antigen remains unknown.

Next came a second PCR, run for about 7 to 11 cycles, which used a sample-barcoded 5' primer along with a J-beta primer mix. Researchers report that each sample yielded at least 2.5 million CDR3-containing paired-end reads. TCRdb reprocessed the 5' RACE reads via MiXCR and lists one record per CDR3 protein. The table has over 600,000 distinct CDR3 sequences, more than 50% seen once; the top ten hold roughly 24%. Donor samples were obtained from healthy Caucasian individuals from Russia, aged about 6 to 90. The specimen was blood. The origin of this receptor is a man aged 35-49 years in good health.

The CDR3 here is CSARDPTGSRSTF. The CDR3 region has the DNA TGCAGTGCTAGAGATCCGACAGGGTCGAGGAGCACCTTC. The genes are TRBV20-1 and TRBJ1-2, with 7 positions matching TRBD1. Germline assignment: CDR1 DFQATT and CDR2 SNEGSKA (reference sequence). CDR3 length: 13 residues. Trimming at V came to 0 bases and at J to 13 bases, leaving 11 bases not matched to a gene.